One sample yielded the 30 T cell receptor beta chains listed below, sequenced in a study of T cell clonality in common variable immunodeficiency. Study-wide results and limits: Fewer deletions and N-nucleotide insertions were reportedly seen in common variable immunodeficiency TCR beta sequences.

Data came from immunoSEQ multiplex PCR; TCRdb stores just in-frame clones and leaves some out. The repertoire shows some 22,000 clones, none seen only once; the top ten take about 9.1%. Their antigens are not known. The sequenced sample consisted of peripheral blood mononuclear cells. The receptors shown here come from a human donor with common variable immunodeficiency.

As to this clone: The read ends 3 residues early relative to the CDR3; the germline J gene fills the gap. The chain carries TRBV5-5 and TRBJ2-1; D perhaps matches TRBD2 (7 bases). Germline-derived CDR1 and CDR2 are SGHKS and YYEKEE (reference sequence). V was shortened by 5 bases and J by 5 bases, with 17 bases between the two germline ends. CDR3 length: 15 residues. CDR3 DNA, as far as it was read: TGTGCCAGCAGTTCAGGGGCTAGCGGACACAATGAG. This sequence encodes CASSSGASGHNE. The entire CDR3 protein reads CASSSGASGHNEQFF.

Comments on this clone: Read data end 3 residues before the CDR3 end; the end is taken from the germline J gene. This sequence joins TRBV19 and TRBJ2-2; D ambiguous. The V end was cut by 5 bases, the J end by 8 bases, with 6 bases between. Per the germline V gene, CDR1 is LNHDA and CDR2 is SQIVND (reference sequence). The length of the CDR3 is 11 residues. The CDR3 sequence is CASSDIGELFF. The sequenced CDR3 bases are TGTGCCAGTAGTGACATTGGGGAG.

CDR3 DNA, as far as it was read: TGTGCCAGTAGACCCCCGACGGGGTACGAG. It translates to CASRPPTGYE. From start to end, the CDR3 is CASRPPTGYEQYF. The chain couples TRBV19 to TRBJ2-7; tentatively, D is TRBD2 (5 bases). The sequence runs out 3 residues before the end of the CDR3; the remainder is reconstructed from the germline J gene. Germline CDR1 reads LNHDA; CDR2 reads SQIVND (reference sequence). The CDR3 extends over 13 amino acids. V dropped 6 bases and J dropped 4 bases, with 13 bases sitting between them.

This clone was seen repeatedly, ten times or more. The CDR3 end falls 3 residues outside the read, so it is completed with the germline J gene. The rearrangement links TRBV7-9 to TRBJ1-1, with 9 bases fitting TRBD1. With 11 bases clipped from V and 6 bases from J, the junction kept 13 bases outside the gene matches. Germline values: CDR1 SEHNR, CDR2 FQNEAQ (reference sequence). The CDR3 has 14 residues. Incomplete CDR3 DNA: TGTGCCCCATCTCGCGGGGACAGGGTAGCTGAA. Its protein is CAPSRGDRVAE. The complete CDR3 protein is CAPSRGDRVAEAFF.

The sample holds a few counts of this clone. The read ends 3 residues early relative to the CDR3; the germline J gene fills the gap. The chain uses TRBV23-1 and TRBJ2-2, with 9 nucleotides matching TRBD1. TRBV23-1 carries the ORF label, with uncertain function. The length of the CDR3 is 15 residues. The V gene end was trimmed by 6 bases and the J gene end by 3 bases; junction bases not matched to a gene: 5. CDR3 protein: CASSLRQGDTGELFF. CDR3 DNA (partial): TGCGCCAGCAGCCTTCGACAGGGGGACACCGGGGAG.

This clone was counted a few times. The CDR3 end lies 3 residues beyond the end of the read and is filled in from the germline J gene. V gene TRBV11-2 combines with J gene TRBJ2-3; D remains ambiguous. The CDR3 is 15 residues long. The germline CDR1 and CDR2 sequences are SGHAT and FQNNGV. Between the trimmed V and J ends, which lost 3 bases and 0 bases, there was a span of 10 bases. The CDR3 sequence is CASSFGGSSTDTQYF. The covered CDR3 bases are TGTGCCAGCAGCTTTGGCGGCTCTAGCACAGATACG.

This clone turned up a few times. From the germline J gene comes the end of the CDR3, since the read stops 3 residues before it. This chain links TRBV20-1 with TRBJ2-1; TRBD2 agrees at 14 bases. The CDR3 has 16 residues. The trim removed 5 bases at V and 4 bases at J, leaving 7 bases unmatched. CDR1 and CDR2 from the germline V gene are DFQATT and SNEGSKA (reference sequence). CDR3 bases read: TGCAGTGCTTTCCTCGGGACTAGCGGGGGATACAATGAG. Its translation: CSAFLGTSGGYNE. The full-length CDR3 reads as CSAFLGTSGGYNEQFF.

There are many counts of this clone. The read ends 3 residues before the CDR3 terminus; that terminus is restored from the germline J gene. The gene calls are TRBV5-6 and TRBJ2-1; D unclear. The CDR3 sequence is 12 residues long. V was pared by 3 bases and J by 2 bases, with 3 bases between. Germline CDR1 SGHDT, CDR2 YYEEEE. Partial CDR3 DNA: TGTGCCAGCAGCTCCACCTACAATGAG. Its translation is CASSSTYNE. The CDR3 reads in full as CASSSTYNEQFF.

This clone appeared many times. The read gets to within 3 residues of the CDR3 end, and the germline J gene fills in the rest. The rearrangement links TRBV5-1 to TRBJ2-3; 13 nucleotides line up with TRBD2. The CDR3 is 17 residues long. The germline V gene has CDR1 SGHRS and CDR2 YFSETQ. Trimming removed 2 bases from V and 7 bases from J; junction bases left unmatched: 10. The sequenced part of the CDR3 DNA is TGCGCCAGCAGCTTAAGCACTAGCGGGGGGGCCGTGAATACG. It is translated as CASSLSTSGGAVNT. The whole CDR3 region reads CASSLSTSGGAVNTQYF.

This clone was seen many times. Sequencing ends 3 residues short of the CDR3 end; the germline J gene provides the rest. V gene TRBV18 combines with J gene TRBJ1-1, with D maybe TRBD1 (6 bases). The V end lost 1 base, the J end lost 4 bases, and 13 bases lay between the germline ends. CDR3 length: 15 residues. The germline CDR1 and CDR2 sequences are KGHSH and LQKENI. CDR3 loop: CASSPREQGVTEAFF. The CDR3 bases that were read are TGTGCCAGCTCACCACGGGAACAGGGAGTCACTGAA.

To note about this clone: The CDR3 end lies 3 residues beyond the end of the read and is filled in from the germline J gene. V is TRBV30 and J is TRBJ1-2, with unresolved D. The CDR3 has 13 residues. Germline values: CDR1 GTSNPN, CDR2 SVGIG (reference sequence). The sequenced CDR3 bases are TGTGCCTGGACCGGGGAGGTCCGGTACGGC. Translation: CAWTGEVRYG. The whole CDR3 sequence reads CAWTGEVRYGYTF.

This clone was detected a few times. Sequencing ends 3 residues short of the CDR3 end; the germline J gene provides the rest. The V and J genes are TRBV7-6 and TRBJ1-4; no firm D call. Germline V gene sequence: CDR1 SGHVS, CDR2 FNYEAQ. Trimming left V 4 bases short and J 7 bases short, with 10 bases between. CDR3 length: 13 residues. Partial CDR3 DNA: TGTGCCAGCAGCTCGTTCTCAGGTGAAAAA. As protein: CASSSFSGEK. The whole CDR3 sequence reads CASSSFSGEKLFF.

This clone was found many times. The read finishes 3 residues shy of the CDR3 end, and the germline J gene is used to complete it. The chain links TRBV7-3 to TRBJ2-2; a possible D gene is TRBD2 (6 bases). CDR3 length: 14 amino acids. Per germline, CDR1 SGHTA and CDR2 FQGTGA. V lost 5 bases and J lost 7, with 14 bases in between. CDR3 bases read: TGTGCCAGCAGCCCCGGGGGTGATGGCGGGGAG. Translation: CASSPGGDGGE. In full, the CDR3 is CASSPGGDGGELFF.

This clone was recorded at least ten times. Read coverage stops 3 residues before the CDR3 terminus; the germline J gene supplies the remainder. The genes are TRBV18 and TRBJ1-2, with D perhaps matching TRBD1 (6 bases). The germline V and J ends were trimmed by 2 bases and 4 bases, with 14 bases remaining between them. This CDR3 region has 15 residues. Germline loops: CDR1 KGHSH, CDR2 LQKENI. The covered CDR3 bases are TGTGCCAGCTCACCAAGGCAGGGGCCTTTCTATGGC. Translating gives CASSPRQGPFYG. The complete CDR3 sequence is CASSPRQGPFYGYTF.

Comment on this clone: The sequence runs out 3 residues before the end of the CDR3; the remainder is reconstructed from the germline J gene. The V and J genes are TRBV30 and TRBJ1-2; weak D call: TRBD1 (5 bases). Germline V gene sequence: CDR1 GTSNPN, CDR2 SVGIG (reference sequence). The CDR3 runs to 14 residues. V was shortened by 2 bases and J by 2 bases, with 12 bases between the two germline ends. The CDR3 loop is CAWSLSPGNYGYTF. Partial CDR3 DNA: TGTGCCTGGAGTTTATCCCCAGGGAACTATGGC.

The sample holds many counts of this clone. Sequencing ends 3 residues short of the CDR3 end; the germline J gene provides the rest. The chain is built from TRBV29-1 and TRBJ2-1; 7 nucleotides match TRBD1. Germline V gives CDR1 SQVTM, CDR2 ANQGSEA. Trimming removed 2 bases from V and 4 bases from J; junction bases left unmatched: 8. CDR3 length: 15 residues. Partial CDR3 DNA: TGCAGCGTTGAAATACAGGGGCCAGTATACAATGAG. Translated: CSVEIQGPVYNE. The full CDR3 protein reads CSVEIQGPVYNEQFF.

This clone has a handful of counts. The CDR3 sequence: CASSIIVGAGTTYEQYF. The sequenced CDR3 bases are TGTGCCAGTAGTATCATTGTTGGCGCAGGGACAACCTACGAG. This chain links TRBV19 with TRBJ2-7; D perhaps matches TRBD1 (6 bases). The CDR3 end is not reached by the read, which stops 3 residues before it; the germline J gene fills it in. V dropped 3 bases and J dropped 2 bases, with 20 bases sitting between them. From germline, CDR1 is LNHDA and CDR2 SQIVND (reference sequence). The CDR3 has 17 residues.

About this clone: The CDR3 end falls 3 residues outside the read, so it is completed with the germline J gene. This specimen includes other DNA sequences encoding the same CDR3. The V gene is TRBV7-3, the J gene TRBJ1-1, with D maybe TRBD1 (5 bases). Germline values: CDR1 SGHTA, CDR2 FQGTGA. V was pared by 2 bases and J by 6 bases, with 16 bases between. The CDR3 extends over 15 amino acids. The CDR3 DNA, read in part, is TGTGCCAGCAGCTTAGGGCCGGGCCAGGGTGCTGAA. This encodes CASSLGPGQGAE. The entire CDR3 protein is CASSLGPGQGAEAFF. Using reference TRBV7-3 and TRBJ1-1 for the parts outside the CDR3, the full variable domain is GAGVSQTPSNKVTEKGKYVELRCDPISGHTALYWYRQSLGQGPEFLIYFQGTGAADDSGLPNDRFFAVRPEGSVSTLKIQRTERGDSAVYLCASSLGPGQGAEAFFGQGTRLTVV.

This clone was seen a few times. The read ends 3 residues shy of where the CDR3 ends; the end is completed using the germline J gene. The rearrangement links TRBV2 to TRBJ2-5, with TRBD1 matching 7 bases. The V gene end was trimmed by 6 bases and the J gene end by 5 bases; junction bases not matched to a gene: 6. Germline CDR1 and CDR2: SNHLY and FYNNEI. The CDR3 runs to 13 residues. The CDR3 DNA, read in part, is TGTGCCAGCAGGATAGGGGGCAGGGAGACC. Translating gives CASRIGGRET. The CDR3 in its entirety is CASRIGGRETQYF.

At least ten counts were recorded for this clone. The read finishes 3 residues shy of the CDR3 end, and the germline J gene is used to complete it. The V call is TRBV7-9, the J call TRBJ2-5, with 7 bases lining up with TRBD2. V lost 4 bases and J lost 4; bases outside the gene matches: 6. The CDR3 is 14 residues long. Germline-derived CDR1 and CDR2 are SEHNR and FQNEAQ (reference sequence). CDR3 DNA (partial): TGTGCCAGCAGCTCAGAAGGGGAGGGAGAGACC. Its translation: CASSSEGEGET. The complete CDR3 protein is CASSSEGEGETQYF.

This clone appeared many times. The read ends 3 residues before the CDR3 terminus; that terminus is restored from the germline J gene. The rearrangement uses TRBV30 and TRBJ2-2; 12 positions match TRBD2. V lost 2 bases to trimming and J lost 5 bases; unmatched junction nucleotides: 6. Germline V gene lookup returns CDR1 GTSNPN and CDR2 SVGIG (reference sequence). The CDR3 contains 16 residues. The chain's CDR3 is CAWSLRLAGETGELFF. The CDR3 bases that were read are TGTGCCTGGAGTTTAAGACTAGCGGGAGAAACCGGGGAG. The variable domain in full, with the rest retrieved from reference TRBV30 and TRBJ2-2, is SQTIHQWPATLVQPVGSPLSLECTVEGTSNPNLYWYRQAAGRGLQLLFYSVGIGQISSEVPQNLSASRPQDRQFILSSKKLLLSDSGFYLCAWSLRLAGETGELFFGEGSRLTVL.

This clone has a count of ten or more. The read finishes 3 residues shy of the CDR3 end, and the germline J gene is used to complete it. The chain couples TRBV20-1 to TRBJ2-1, with TRBD1 identical over 9 bases. V dropped 0 bases and J dropped 8; count of bases not matched to a gene: 5. There are 14 residues in the CDR3. Germline V gene lookup returns CDR1 DFQATT and CDR2 SNEGSKA (reference sequence). The chain's CDR3 is CSAREPQGADEQFF. Incomplete CDR3 DNA: TGCAGTGCTAGAGAGCCACAGGGGGCTGATGAG.

This clone was detected a few times. The DNA ends 3 residues before the CDR3 does, and the rest of the CDR3 is filled in from the germline J gene. The chain joins TRBV20-1 to TRBJ1-2; TRBD1 agrees at 9 bases. The CDR3 has 13 amino acids. Germline V gives CDR1 DFQATT, CDR2 SNEGSKA (reference sequence). V gave up 2 bases and J gave up 6 bases; unmatched junction bases: 4. The DNA read from the CDR3 is TGCAGTGCTAGAAGACAGGGGGGGAATGGC. It is translated as CSARRQGGNG. The full-length CDR3 reads as CSARRQGGNGYTF.

This clone has more than one count but fewer than ten. The CDR3 is cut off 3 residues early in the read; its end comes from the germline J gene. The V and J genes are TRBV19 and TRBJ1-2; D is perhaps TRBD1 (5 bases). Trimming cost V 10 bases and J 4 bases, with 16 bases left between them. The CDR3 is 13 amino acids. The V gene's germline CDR1 is LNHDA and CDR2 SQIVND (reference sequence). The sequenced CDR3 bases are TGTGCCACTATGCAGGCAGGGAGCTATGGC. It yields the protein CATMQAGSYG. The entire CDR3 protein reads CATMQAGSYGYTF.

The sample holds many counts of this clone. The read ends 3 residues early relative to the CDR3; the germline J gene fills the gap. The rearrangement joins TRBV7-2 to TRBJ1-5; D perhaps matches TRBD1 (5 bases). This CDR3 spans 14 amino acids. Trimming cost V 5 bases and J 6 bases, with 14 bases left between them. The V gene's germline CDR1 is SGHTA and CDR2 FQGNSA. The CDR3 bases that were read are TGTGCCAGCAGCCTTTTCGGGGGAAGTCAGCCC. It translates to CASSLFGGSQP. The full CDR3 reads CASSLFGGSQPQHF. Using reference TRBV7-2 and TRBJ1-5 for the parts outside the CDR3, the full variable domain is GAGVSQSPSNKVTEKGKDVELRCDPISGHTALYWYRQSLGQGLEFLIYFQGNSAPDKSGLPSDRFSAERTGGSVSTLTIQRTQQEDSAVYLCASSLFGGSQPQHFGDGTRLSIL.

There are a few counts of this clone. Partial CDR3 DNA: TGTGCCAGCGACGCTGGCGGGGCTGGAAACACC. This gives the protein CASDAGGAGNT. The CDR3, in full, reads CASDAGGAGNTIYF. The V and J genes are TRBV7-9 and TRBJ1-3; D not certain. The read finishes 3 residues shy of the CDR3 end, and the germline J gene is used to complete it. This CDR3 is 14 amino acids long. Per the germline V gene, CDR1 is SEHNR and CDR2 is FQNEAQ (reference sequence). Trimming took off 8 bases at V and 2 bases at J, with 13 bases between the two ends. Full variable domain (remainder filled in from reference TRBV7-9 and TRBJ1-3): DTGVSQNPRHKITKRGQNVTFRCDPISEHNRLYWYRQTLGQGPEFLTYFQNEAQLEKSRLLSDRFSAERPKGSFSTLEIQRTEQGDSAMYLCASDAGGAGNTIYFGEGSWLTVV.

At least ten counts were recorded for this clone. The read is 3 residues too short to cover the CDR3 end, so that end is filled in from the germline J gene. V usage is TRBV5-1 and J usage is TRBJ2-4; D possibly corresponds to TRBD1 (6 bases). This CDR3 is 17 amino acids long. V was pared by 4 bases and J by 0 bases, with 17 bases between. The V gene's germline CDR1 is SGHRS and CDR2 YFSETQ. Incomplete CDR3 DNA: TGCGCCAGCAGCCCATTGGCAGGGACAATAGCCAAAAACATT. Translating it yields CASSPLAGTIAKNI. The whole CDR3 region reads CASSPLAGTIAKNIQYF.

This clone was seen only a few times. The CDR3 goes on 3 residues after the read ends, and that part is filled in from the germline J gene. The chain couples TRBV18 to TRBJ1-6; D possibly corresponds to TRBD1 (5 bases). The CDR3 covers 15 residues. CDR1 is KGHSH and CDR2 is LQKENI in the germline V gene. Trimming removed 4 bases at V and 9 bases at J, with 16 bases between. The CDR3: CASSLSREAGSPLHF. The covered CDR3 bases are TGTGCCAGCTCACTAAGCAGGGAGGCAGGTTCACCC.

The table lists this clone with a few counts. The read is 3 residues too short to cover the CDR3 end, so that end is filled in from the germline J gene. At the DNA level, this CDR3 is encoded by other sequences in the same sample as well. The rearrangement uses TRBV7-9 and TRBJ1-1, with 7 bases matching TRBD1. V was pared by 4 bases and J by 7 bases, with 6 bases of the junction left unmatched. This CDR3 is built from 13 residues. In germline, CDR1 is SEHNR, CDR2 FQNEAQ (reference sequence). The CDR3 here is CASSSGTAGEAFF. CDR3 DNA (partial): TGTGCCAGCAGCTCCGGGACAGCGGGTGAA.

This clone came up a few times. The sequence runs out 3 residues before the end of the CDR3; the remainder is reconstructed from the germline J gene. The chain couples TRBV6-2 or TRBV6-3 to TRBJ2-5; 15 bases are a match to TRBD2. Per germline, CDR1 MNHEY and CDR2 SVGEGT. This CDR3 comprises 16 residues. Losses at the gene ends were 6 bases for V and 4 bases for J; bases not matched to a gene: 6. The part of the CDR3 DNA that was read is TGTGCCAGCAGAACCAGGACTAGCGGGGGGGTAGAGACC. Protein sequence: CASRTRTSGGVET. The entire CDR3 protein reads CASRTRTSGGVETQYF.